This paragraph covers one T cell receptor beta chain sequence. No fewer than 7 million PBMCs went into each sample. V trimming: 1 base; J trimming: 0 bases; junction bases outside the gene matches: 0. This CDR3 is 15 amino acids long. Germline CDR1 reads MNHEY; CDR2 reads SVGAGI. This sample is drawn from a study of blood T cells in healthy people across ages. A sample-barcoded 5' primer and a J-beta primer mix were used in a second PCR of roughly 6 to 11 cycles. All cDNA molecules were each tagged by a template-switch adaptor with 12 random nucleotides. Each sample provided no less than 2.5 million CDR3-containing paired-end reads. TCRdb ran MiXCR on the 5' RACE reads and lists one entry per CDR3 protein. The repertoire has 750,000 to 950,000 distinct CDR3 sequences, around 25% of them found once; the top ten carry approximately 2.9%. These records were also assigned to another study, of T cells of mothers and their children. This second report adds: The donor cohort consisted of a few healthy Caucasian mothers and their six children.

This chain links TRBV6-5 with TRBJ2-1; 7 bases line up with TRBD1. The receptor was isolated from a boy aged 5 to 17 in good health. Source material: blood. CDR3 loop: CASSYYRGSYNEQFF. CDR3 sequence (DNA): TGTGCCAGCAGTTACTACAGGGGCTCCTACAATGAGCAGTTCTTC.